The rows below give T cell receptor beta chains drawn from one sample of a study of blood T cell repertoires in COVID-19. Clones were read by immunoSEQ multiplex PCR, and TCRdb kept only the in-frame ones, dropping some. Among under 300,000 clones listed, approximately 84% were seen once. Material: peripheral blood. The receptors come from a human donor with COVID-19, enrolled during active disease. The donor label of this sample is uncertain. The CDR3 runs from the conserved cysteine through the conserved F or W. The D gene is left open where the match is weak. The listing skips clone size in some rows; elsewhere it reads once, few, many or a size class.

d_call	v_call	clone_size	j_call	cdr3_aa	cdr3_nt
NA	TRBV9	NA	TRBJ2-3	CASSVGILGGSTDTQYF	TGTGCCAGCAGCGTAGGTATCTTAGGGGGTTCCACAGATACGCAGTATTTT
TRBD2	TRBV9	once	TRBJ2-7	CASSFTGTSAKGEQYF	TGTGCCAGCAGCTTTACCGGGACTAGCGCAAAAGGCGAGCAGTACTTC
TRBD2	TRBV27	many	TRBJ2-2	CASSLTSWNTGELFF	TGTGCCAGCAGTTTGACTAGCTGGAACACCGGGGAGCTGTTTTTT
TRBD2	TRBV5-4	few	TRBJ2-1	CASSVLAGARNEQFF	TGTGCCAGCAGCGTATTAGCGGGAGCCCGGAATGAGCAGTTCTTC
TRBD1	TRBV15	NA	TRBJ2-6	CATGRGRGITGANVLTF	TGTGCCACCGGTCGCGGCAGGGGGATTACTGGGGCCAACGTCCTGACTTTC
TRBD2	TRBV3-1/TRBV3-2	once	TRBJ2-1	CASSQGLTSGYNEQFF	TGTGCCAGCAGCCAAGGCCTGACTAGCGGATACAATGAGCAGTTCTTC
NA	TRBV9	NA	TRBJ1-1	CASSYNGGTEAFF	TGTGCCAGCAGCTATAATGGGGGGACTGAAGCTTTCTTT
NA	TRBV28	NA	TRBJ2-5	CASINLGGASETQYF	TGTGCCAGCATCAACTTGGGGGGGGCCTCGGAGACCCAGTACTTC
TRBD1	TRBV2	few	TRBJ1-6	CASSELTGTGPPLHF	TGTGCCAGCAGTGAACTGACAGGGACAGGACCACCCCTCCACTTT
TRBD2	TRBV9	NA	TRBJ2-7	CASSPSSGSYEQYF	TGTGCCAGCAGCCCCTCTAGCGGGAGTTACGAGCAGTACTTC
TRBD1	TRBV5-1	NA	TRBJ1-6	CASSPNRGYNSPLHF	TGCGCCAGCAGCCCGAACAGGGGGTATAATTCACCCCTCCACTTT
TRBD2	TRBV19	NA	TRBJ2-1	CASRVAGRFDEQFF	TGTGCCAGTAGGGTAGCGGGTCGTTTCGATGAGCAGTTCTTC
NA	TRBV4-1	NA	TRBJ2-7	CASSQGFGTSPRSSYEQYF	TGCGCCAGCAGCCAAGGATTTGGGACATCTCCTAGGAGCTCCTACGAGCAGTACTTC
TRBD2	TRBV6-2/TRBV6-3	NA	TRBJ2-7	CASSYSKGLAGALNEQYF	TGTGCCAGCAGTTACTCGAAGGGACTAGCGGGAGCGCTGAACGAGCAGTACTTC
NA	TRBV18	NA	TRBJ1-3	CASSPEPSSGNTIYF	TGTGCCAGCTCACCGGAGCCCTCATCTGGAAACACCATATATTTT
NA	TRBV30	NA	TRBJ1-4	CAWSVRGRTNEKLFF	TGTGCCTGGAGTGTACGGGGAAGAACTAATGAAAAACTGTTTTTT
TRBD1	TRBV28	once	TRBJ2-6	CASSPPGQGNSGANVLTF	TGTGCCAGCAGCCCACCGGGACAGGGGAACTCTGGGGCCAACGTCCTGACTTTC
NA	TRBV7-6	NA	TRBJ1-5	CASSLEAGLGQPQHF	TGTGCCAGCAGCTTAGAGGCAGGGCTCGGTCAGCCCCAGCATTTT
TRBD1	TRBV7-2	NA	TRBJ1-4	CASSPGTGENEKLFF	TGTGCCAGCAGCCCGGGGACAGGAGAGAATGAAAAACTGTTTTTT
TRBD1	TRBV11-2	NA	TRBJ2-7	CASSLGTEPYEQYF	TGTGCCAGCAGCCTCGGGACAGAACCCTACGAGCAGTACTTC
TRBD1	TRBV6-4	NA	TRBJ2-2	CASSEGQSTGELFF	TGTGCCAGCAGTGAGGGACAGTCAACCGGGGAGCTGTTTTTT
TRBD2	TRBV7-2	NA	TRBJ2-1	CASSETPLAGGLNEQFF	TGTGCCAGCAGCGAAACTCCACTAGCGGGAGGACTCAATGAGCAGTTCTTC
NA	TRBV7-6	NA	TRBJ2-7	CASSPQGAGGRIAYEQYF	TGTGCCAGCAGCCCACAGGGGGCGGGCGGGAGGATTGCCTACGAGCAGTACTTC
TRBD1	TRBV28	NA	TRBJ1-2	CASSEPGTGAGYTF	TGTGCCAGCAGTGAACCCGGGACAGGGGCTGGCTACACCTTC
TRBD1	TRBV9	NA	TRBJ1-2	CASRGTGLGSNYGYTF	TGTGCCAGCAGGGGGACAGGCCTGGGCTCTAACTATGGCTACACCTTC
TRBD2	TRBV5-1	NA	TRBJ2-3	CASSYLGGRTSGRRDTQYF	TGCGCCAGCAGCTACCTGGGGGGAAGGACTAGCGGGAGGAGGGATACGCAGTATTTT
TRBD1	TRBV11-1	NA	TRBJ2-7	CASSLHTGGEQYF	TGTGCCAGCAGCCTGCACACAGGGGGCGAGCAGTACTTC
TRBD1	TRBV2	NA	TRBJ1-2	CASRMDRDNGYTF	TGTGCCAGCAGGATGGACAGGGATAATGGCTACACCTTC
TRBD1	TRBV30	NA	TRBJ1-2	CAWPTGGGGYTF	TGTGCCTGGCCCACAGGGGGCGGCGGCTACACCTTC
NA	TRBV2	NA	TRBJ2-2	CASGRDGELFF	TGTGCCAGCGGCCGGGACGGGGAGCTGTTTTTT
NA	TRBV6-5	NA	TRBJ1-5	CASSPIQLNQPQHF	TGTGCCAGCAGTCCCATACAGCTTAATCAGCCCCAGCATTTT
NA	TRBV14	NA	TRBJ2-7	CASSQPGLRGKQYF	TGTGCCAGCAGCCAGCCGGGACTCCGAGGCAAGCAGTACTTC
NA	TRBV19	NA	TRBJ1-5	CASSLGGWLIQPQHF	TGTGCCAGTAGTTTGGGAGGGTGGTTGATTCAGCCCCAGCATTTT
NA	TRBV28	NA	TRBJ1-6	CASSFSGTRGRYNSPLHF	TGTGCCAGCAGCTTCTCAGGGACAAGGGGACGGTATAATTCACCCCTCCACTTT
NA	TRBV7-2	NA	TRBJ2-2	CASSLKWGLAATGELFF	TGTGCCAGCAGCCTAAAATGGGGGCTAGCGGCGACCGGGGAGCTGTTTTTT
TRBD2	TRBV9	NA	TRBJ2-3	CASSVGLAGPSDTQYF	TGTGCCAGCAGCGTAGGACTAGCGGGACCGTCAGATACGCAGTATTTT
NA	TRBV25-1	NA	TRBJ2-5	CASSEWAEETQYF	TGTGCCAGCAGTGAATGGGCCGAGGAGACCCAGTACTTC
TRBD2	TRBV19	NA	TRBJ2-1	CASSPQTSGLVYNEQFF	TGTGCCAGTAGTCCGCAGACTAGCGGGCTAGTATACAATGAGCAGTTCTTC
TRBD2	TRBV2	NA	TRBJ2-3	CASRPGTSGSYTQYF	TGTGCCAGCAGGCCCGGGACTAGCGGGAGCTATACGCAGTATTTT
TRBD1	TRBV24-1	once	TRBJ2-2	CATSDATGTGVTGELFF	TGTGCCACCAGTGATGCAACCGGGACAGGGGTCACCGGGGAGCTGTTTTTT
NA	TRBV11-3	NA	TRBJ2-3	CASSLEGSTDTQYF	TGTGCCAGCAGCTTGGAGGGGAGCACAGATACGCAGTATTTT
NA	TRBV9	few	TRBJ2-3	CASSVGDSTDTQYF	TGTGCCAGCAGCGTAGGGGACTCCACAGATACGCAGTATTTT
TRBD2	TRBV5-1	few	TRBJ2-5	CASSLGAGAETQYF	TGCGCCAGCAGCTTGGGAGCGGGAGCAGAGACCCAGTACTTC
TRBD2	TRBV5-4	NA	TRBJ2-1	CASSSFASGSYNEQFF	TGTGCCAGCAGCTCCTTCGCTAGCGGGAGTTACAATGAGCAGTTCTTC
NA	TRBV5-4	NA	TRBJ2-3	CASSFGSGTDTQYF	TGTGCCAGCAGCTTTGGAAGCGGCACAGATACGCAGTATTTT